The 24 T cell receptor beta chains below all came from one sample that was sequenced in a study of T-cell reconstitution after alpha-beta-depleted transplantation in children (dated by TCRdb to 2016 to 2017). The library was prepared using PCR. Data came from an Illumina HiSeq 2500. TCR libraries were prepared with molecular barcoding, using unique molecular identifiers to normalize TCRbeta repertoire quantification. TCRdb cleaned the public reads at Q25 with fastp, built clones with MiXCR and kept in-frame beta chains. CDR3 protein sequences are deduplicated, and each keeps its most common genes and DNA. The sample has some 400,000 distinct CDR3 sequences on record, around 21% of them singletons. The ten largest clones add up to 3.5% to 4% of the sample. Sequenced material: PBMCs from the stem cell graft donor, taken from the stem cell graft. All receptors come from a human donor who donated a stem cell graft to a child with acute myeloid leukemia.

V usage is TRBV12-3 or TRBV12-4 and J usage is TRBJ2-2; 9 positions agree with TRBD1. This CDR3 contains 15 residues. With 4 bases clipped from V and 4 bases from J, the junction kept 4 bases outside the gene matches. The chain's CDR3 is CASSSRQGGTGELFF. In nucleotides, the CDR3 is TGTGCCAGCAGTTCCAGACAGGGGGGCACCGGGGAGCTGTTTTTT.

This clonotype appeared a few times. J is TRBJ2-7 and V is TRBV9, with TRBD2 identical over 9 bases. Germline V CDR1 and CDR2: SGDLS, YYNGEE. The CDR3 runs to 17 residues. V gave up 3 bases and J gave up 2 bases; unmatched junction bases: 12. CDR3 amino acids: CASSAGLSGRKTYEQYF. The CDR3 DNA reads as TGTGCCAGCAGCGCGGGGTTAAGCGGGAGGAAAACCTACGAGCAGTACTTC.

A few counts support this clonotype. The V gene is TRBV20-1, the J gene TRBJ2-1; D perhaps matches TRBD1 (5 bases). The CDR3 extends over 14 amino acids. CDR1 and CDR2 (germline): DFQATT, SNEGSKA (reference sequence). Trimming pared 6 bases from V and 3 bases from J, leaving 15 bases between. The CDR3 loop reads CSAHRTRLYNEQFF. CDR3 bases: TGCAGTGCACACAGGACCAGACTCTACAATGAGCAGTTCTTC.

This clonotype was seen only a few times. V is TRBV12-3 or TRBV12-4 and J is TRBJ2-7; maybe TRBD2 (6 bases). V was pared by 5 bases and J by 4 bases, with 12 bases between. This CDR3 region has 13 residues. CDR3 residues: CASSPSVGYEQYF. The CDR3 region has the DNA TGTGCCAGCAGTCCTAGCGTCGGGTACGAGCAGTACTTC.

This clonotype was counted ten times or more. The chain uses TRBV5-1 and TRBJ2-1; 13 bases are a match to TRBD2. The CDR3 length is 15 residues. V trimming: 4 bases; J trimming: 12 bases; junction bases outside the gene matches: 10. Germline V gene data show CDR1 as SGHRS and CDR2 as YFSETQ. The CDR3, as DNA: TGCGCCAGCAGCCCCGGGACTAGCGGGATAGATACGCAGTTCTTC. Translating gives CASSPGTSGIDTQFF.

The gene calls are TRBV29-1 and TRBJ2-1; TRBD2 matches 7 bases. V lost 1 base to trimming and J lost 4 bases; unmatched junction nucleotides: 4. Germline values: CDR1 SQVTM, CDR2 ANQGSEA. The CDR3 extends over 14 amino acids. In DNA, the CDR3 is TGCAGCGTTGAAGCCCTAGCGGTATACAATGAGCAGTTCTTC. Its protein is CSVEALAVYNEQFF.

V usage is TRBV12-3 or TRBV12-4 and J usage is TRBJ1-4; D is ambiguous. Trimming removed 6 bases from V and 0 bases from J, with 11 bases in between. The CDR3 covers 15 residues. As DNA, the CDR3 is TGTGCCAGCAGCCCGACCCCTGCAACTAATGAAAAACTGTTTTTT. Protein: CASSPTPATNEKLFF.

This clonotype was detected ten times or more. The V and J genes are TRBV12-5 and TRBJ2-7, with 8 positions matching TRBD2. The V segment lost 9 bases and the J segment 2 bases; nucleotides outside the gene matches: 9. CDR1 is LGHNT and CDR2 is FRNRAP in the germline V gene. This CDR3 has 14 amino acids. The CDR3 DNA reads TGTGCTAGCGCCCTTAGCGGGACGACCTACGAGCAGTACTTC. Its protein product is CASALSGTTYEQYF.

The chain is built from TRBV28 and TRBJ2-1; 12 positions agree with TRBD2. J lost 8 bases, V lost 6 bases, and 8 bases had no gene match. Germline assignment: CDR1 MDHEN and CDR2 SYDVKM. This CDR3 is 15 amino acids long. The CDR3 nucleotides are TGTGCCAGCAGGGCTAGCGGGAGGGGGGGTGATGAGCAGTTCTTC. It yields the protein CASRASGRGGDEQFF.

This chain joins TRBV3-1 and TRBJ2-1; D call uncertain. The CDR3 length is 18 residues. V lost 1 base, J lost 4 bases, and 20 bases lay in between. Germline V gives CDR1 LGHDT, CDR2 YNNKEL (reference sequence). The CDR3 loop is CASSQVVQPDSLYNEQFF. For the CDR3, the DNA is TGTGCCAGCAGCCAAGTAGTGCAGCCCGACTCCCTGTACAATGAGCAGTTCTTC.

This clonotype showed up just a few times. The chain carries TRBV5-1 and TRBJ1-5; D ambiguous. The CDR3 loop spans 16 amino acids. V lost 2 bases and J 7 bases, leaving 19 bases between the germline ends. Per the germline V gene, CDR1 is SGHRS and CDR2 is YFSETQ. CDR3 residues: CASSFSRALIRQPQHF. In DNA form, the CDR3 reads TGCGCCAGCAGCTTTAGCCGGGCCCTAATTAGGCAGCCCCAGCATTTT.

J is TRBJ2-1 and V is TRBV24-1; 16 nucleotides agree with TRBD2. The CDR3 covers 16 residues. J was trimmed by 10 bases and V by 4 bases; bases with no gene match: 6. Germline V gene sequence: CDR1 KGHDR, CDR2 SFDVKD. CDR3 nucleotide sequence: TGTGCCACCAGTGAGGCTGGGACTAGCGGGAGGGAAGAGCAGTTCTTC. Protein sequence: CATSEAGTSGREEQFF.

The chain has TRBV5-1 and TRBJ2-1; TRBD1 aligns across 8 bases. With V trimmed by 1 base and J by 8 bases, 8 bases remained unmatched. This CDR3 has 15 residues. Germline values: CDR1 SGHRS, CDR2 YFSETQ. DNA of the CDR3: TGCGCCAGCAGCTTGTTCGGGACAGGTTTGGATGAGCAGTTCTTC. Translation: CASSLFGTGLDEQFF. Based on the CDR3 plus reference TRBV5-1 and TRBJ2-1, the full variable domain is KAGVTQTPRYLIKTRGQQVTLSCSPISGHRSVSWYQQTPGQGLQFLFEYFSETQRNKGNFPGRFSGRQFSNSRSEMNVSTLELGDSALYLCASSLFGTGLDEQFFGPGTRLTVL.

The CDR3 loop reads CASSPQGWNEQFF. The CDR3 DNA reads TGTGCCAGCAGCCCTCAGGGGTGGAATGAGCAGTTCTTC. The chain is built from TRBV6-2 or TRBV6-3 and TRBJ2-1; a possible D gene is TRBD1 (6 bases). In germline, CDR1 is MNHEY, CDR2 SVGEGT. The CDR3 runs 13 residues. Trimming took off 6 bases at V and 7 bases at J, with 13 bases between the two ends.

This clonotype has only a few counts. In nucleotides, the CDR3 is TGTGCCAGCTCACCGCTCAATCTAGCGGGACAAACAGATACGCAGTATTTT. This translates into CASSPLNLAGQTDTQYF. This chain links TRBV18 with TRBJ2-3; 9 bases match TRBD2. V trimming: 3 bases; J trimming: 3 bases; junction bases outside the gene matches: 10. The germline V gene has CDR1 KGHSH and CDR2 LQKENI. The length of the CDR3 is 17 residues.

This chain uses TRBV9 with TRBJ2-1; 9 bases line up with TRBD2. Germline CDR1 reads SGDLS; CDR2 reads YYNGEE. J lost 6 bases, V lost 0 bases, and 4 bases had no gene match. The CDR3 loop spans 15 amino acids. The CDR3 loop is CASSVVSGSPNEQFF. As DNA, the CDR3 is TGTGCCAGCAGCGTAGTTAGCGGGAGCCCCAATGAGCAGTTCTTC.

In this sample, this clonotype turned up a few times. The chain recombines TRBV4-3 with TRBJ1-1; 8 positions match TRBD1. CDR1 and CDR2 (germline): LGHNA, YSLEER. V gave up 2 bases and J gave up 3 bases; unmatched junction bases: 14. There are 18 residues in the CDR3. The CDR3 here is CASSQLELLRGQHTEAFF. The CDR3 DNA sequence: TGCGCCAGCAGCCAACTCGAATTGCTCAGGGGGCAGCACACTGAAGCTTTCTTT.

The chain joins TRBV5-4 to TRBJ2-5, with D hard to call. Trimming removed 0 bases from V and 2 bases from J, with 11 bases in between. The CDR3 length is 15 residues. The V gene's germline CDR1 is SGHNT and CDR2 YYREEE (reference sequence). The CDR3, as DNA: TGTGCCAGCAGCTTGGAATCTCCTCGTCAAGAGACCCAGTACTTC. Protein sequence: CASSLESPRQETQYF.

CDR3 region: CASSLLTGYEQYF. CDR3 DNA sequence: TGCGCCAGCAGCTTGCTGACAGGCTACGAGCAGTACTTC. The chain joins TRBV5-1 to TRBJ2-7; weak D call: TRBD1 (6 bases). Germline CDR1 is SGHRS and CDR2 is YFSETQ. With 1 base removed from V and 3 bases from J, the gap between germline ends came to 8 bases. CDR3 length: 13 residues.

This clonotype has a count of ten or more. The V and J genes are TRBV27 and TRBJ2-1, with 9 bases matching TRBD2. Trimming took 6 bases from V and 16 from J; bases not matched to a gene: 10. CDR1 MNHEY and CDR2 SMNVEV come from the germline V gene (reference sequence). The CDR3 is 12 residues long. The CDR3 reads CASSLSGSRHFF. CDR3 DNA: TGTGCCAGCAGCCTTAGCGGGAGCCGACACTTCTTC.

This chain links TRBV7-9 with TRBJ2-7; a possible D gene is TRBD2 (6 bases). Germline-derived CDR1 and CDR2 are SEHNR and FQNEAQ (reference sequence). The V gene lost 5 bases and the J gene lost 6 bases, with 17 bases spanning the gap. This CDR3 has 14 residues. CDR3 coding DNA: TGTGCCAGCAGCCCCGGGGACTTAAGGAGCGAGCAGTACTTC. Translation gives CASSPGDLRSEQYF.

This clonotype has only a few counts. The J gene is TRBJ1-4, the V gene TRBV6-1, with D perhaps TRBD1 (6 bases). V shed 8 bases and J shed 6 bases, with 13 bases lying between them. This CDR3 spans 13 amino acids. Germline lookup yields CDR1 MNHNS and CDR2 SASEGT. The CDR3 nucleotides read TGTGCCAGCTCAAAAGGGGGTTATGAAAAACTGTTTTTT. This encodes CASSKGGYEKLFF.

This clonotype appeared a few times. The J gene is TRBJ2-7, the V gene TRBV27; a possible D gene is TRBD2 (5 bases). The CDR3 sequence is 14 residues long. The germline V and J ends were trimmed by 6 bases and 0 bases, with 12 bases remaining between them. Germline lookup yields CDR1 MNHEY and CDR2 SMNVEV (reference sequence). The CDR3 region has the DNA TGTGCCAGCAGACGGACTCCGAGCTCCTACGAGCAGTACTTC. Its translation: CASRRTPSSYEQYF.

The table lists this clonotype with a few counts. CDR3 in amino acids: CASSQDLGHSPLHF. The CDR3 DNA is TGTGCCAGCAGCCAAGATCTGGGGCATTCACCCCTCCACTTT. V and J are TRBV3-1 and TRBJ1-6, with a weak D call TRBD1 (5 bases). The CDR3 spans 14 residues. In germline, CDR1 is LGHDT, CDR2 YNNKEL (reference sequence). Trimming left V 0 bases short and J 8 bases short, with 8 bases between. The entire variable domain, with the rest obtained from reference TRBV3-1 and TRBJ1-6, is as follows: DTAVSQTPKYLVTQMGNDKSIKCEQNLGHDTMYWYKQDSKKFLKIMFSYNNKELIINETVPNRFSPKSPDKAHLNLHINSLELGDSAVYFCASSQDLGHSPLHFGNGTRLTVT.